This TCR beta chain was identified during a study of T-cell reconstitution after alpha-beta-depleted transplantation in children. It was with unique molecular identifiers that the TCRbeta library was prepared. One entry per CDR3 protein, called by TCRdb with MiXCR from the PCR reads. The sample carries about 640,000 distinct CDR3 sequences, approximately 17% recorded once. V was trimmed by 6 bases and J by 2 bases, leaving 14 bases between them. The CDR3 has 16 amino acids. Germline V CDR1 and CDR2: MDHEN, SYDVKM. The clonotype originates from a human donor who donated a stem cell graft to a child with acute myeloid leukemia. The rearrangement uses TRBV28 and TRBJ1-6; D remains unclear. The sample in question was PBMCs from the stem cell graft donor, obtained from the stem cell graft. The CDR3 nucleotides read TGTGCCAGCAGAAACCACCGGGCCCCCTATAATTCACCCCTCCACTTT. Its translation: CASRNHRAPYNSPLHF.